This T cell receptor (beta chain) was identified during a study of CD8 T cells in ankylosing spondylitis. Study findings and constraints: A number of the motif variants had already been described in reactive arthritis synovial fluid and blood. Ankylosing spondylitis blood appeared to be characterized by a TCR beta motif of about eight highly homologous variants.

This clonotype appeared a few times. The antigen remains unidentified. TCRdb processed the 5' RACE reads anew with MiXCR; each CDR3 protein has one entry. The data show approximately 150,000 distinct CDR3 sequences, roughly 18% seen once. Germline CDR1 reads SEHNR; CDR2 reads FQNEAQ (reference sequence). The CDR3 is made up of 13 amino acids. Trimming took 4 bases from V and 6 from J, leaving 12 bases between them. The gene calls are TRBV7-9 and TRBJ1-2; possible D gene TRBD1, 6 bases. This clonotype was sampled from a male donor with ankylosing spondylitis. Sequences were obtained from blood, either unsorted or a sorted T cell fraction (not recorded which). The CDR3 sequence is CASSSSGADGYTF. The CDR3 DNA follows: TGTGCCAGCAGCTCCTCGGGGGCGGATGGCTACACCTTC.